This entry lists 7 T cell receptor beta chains sequenced from one sample in a study of human T cells and chemical hapten exposure (dated by TCRdb to the early 2020s). Receptors were amplified or captured by RACE. The listed sequencing device is NextSeq 500. In-frame beta chains were kept once TCRdb had trimmed the public reads at Q25 with fastp and called clones with MiXCR. Rows are combined by CDR3 protein, so each entry shows the most common genes and DNA. For this sample there are tens of thousands of distinct CDR3 sequences; over 9.5% appear just once. About 2% of the sample is held by the ten biggest clonotypes. Reading the label with the study, this specimen's time point is: patch test 1, 2 weeks after DPC sensitization. The sample's treatment or condition label is to be understood as: therapeutic diphenylcyclopropenone sensitization with weekly scalp DPC. Sequencing used whole blood, obtained in connection with sensitization to the hapten diphenylcyclopropenone (DPC). The receptors come from a man aged 40-49 years with alopecia areata. Some clones in this sample may be carry-over from other donors' samples.

A few counts support this clonotype. The chain links TRBV18 to TRBJ1-4, with 10 bases matching TRBD1. Per the germline V gene, CDR1 is KGHSH and CDR2 is LQKENI. V was pared by 5 bases and J by 2 bases, with 14 bases of the junction left unmatched. This CDR3 spans 19 amino acids. Written as DNA, the CDR3 is TGTGCCAGCTCAAAGTATGGGACAGGGGCTTCCGCGACTAATGAAAAACTGTTTTTT. Amino acid sequence: CASSKYGTGASATNEKLFF.

The chain employs TRBV20-1 and TRBJ2-3; D is perhaps TRBD1 or TRBD2 (5 bases each). CDR1 DFQATT and CDR2 SNEGSKA come from the germline V gene (reference sequence). CDR3 length equals 15 residues. Trimming removed 6 bases at V and 1 base at J, with 17 bases between. The CDR3 DNA reads TGCAGTGCCCCGGACAACCGGGGCGGCACAGATACGCAGTATTTT. As protein: CSAPDNRGGTDTQYF.

The chain carries TRBV6-2 or TRBV6-3 and TRBJ2-5, with 10 bases matching TRBD2. In germline, CDR1 is MNHEY, CDR2 SVGEGT. After removal of 4 bases from V and 5 bases from J, the junction contained 1 base not matched to a gene. The CDR3 has 13 residues. CDR3 loop: CASSSSGSETQYF. For the CDR3, the DNA is TGTGCCAGCAGTTCTAGCGGGAGTGAGACCCAGTACTTC.

V usage is TRBV12-3 or TRBV12-4 and J usage is TRBJ2-1; 7 bases map to TRBD2. The CDR3 is 13 residues long. Germline trimming cut 8 bases from V and 8 bases from J; bases unmatched to any gene: 9. The CDR3 protein is CASARREIHEQFF. The DNA of the CDR3 is TGTGCCAGCGCCCGGCGGGAGATCCATGAGCAGTTCTTC.

This clonotype was seen repeatedly, ten times or more. The chain links TRBV20-1 to TRBJ1-6; no definite D call. Per the germline V gene, CDR1 is DFQATT and CDR2 is SNEGSKA (reference sequence). The CDR3 runs 13 residues. V was trimmed by 3 bases and J by 4 bases, leaving 7 bases between them. The chain's CDR3 is CSASFRYNSPLHF. The CDR3 DNA is TGCAGTGCTAGTTTTCGGTATAATTCACCCCTCCACTTT.

This chain joins TRBV7-9 and TRBJ1-2, with a possible D match to TRBD1 (5 bases). With 5 bases removed from V and 3 bases from J, the gap between germline ends came to 13 bases. The CDR3 runs 14 residues. Germline V gene sequence: CDR1 SEHNR, CDR2 FQNEAQ (reference sequence). The CDR3 loop reads CASSPAGRDYGYTF. CDR3 nucleotide sequence: TGTGCCAGCAGCCCCGCGGGGCGGGACTATGGCTACACCTTC.

The chain has TRBV12-3 or TRBV12-4 and TRBJ1-4, with D perhaps TRBD1 (6 bases). The CDR3 has 17 residues. Deletions cut 3 bases from V and 0 bases from J, with 14 bases between. DNA for the CDR3: TGTGCCAGCAGTTTCGGACAGAGGCCTGCAACTAATGAAAAACTGTTTTTT. Its protein product is CASSFGQRPATNEKLFF.